The 27 T cell receptor beta chains below were found in one sample sequenced in a study of T cells in Graves' hyperthyroidism and ophthalmopathy. Regions amplified from RNA transcripts were the TCR beta CDR3 regions. The TCR CDR3 first-round RT-PCR relied on the HTBI primer set. From the multiplex PCR reads, TCRdb called clonotypes with MiXCR, one entry per CDR3 protein. This sample carries 250,000 or so distinct CDR3 sequences, over 12% of them seen once, and the ten largest clones take more than 30%. Sequencing was done on a sample of blood. The receptors were sampled from a woman between 45 and 60 years old with Graves' hyperthyroidism that later progressed to Graves' ophthalmopathy.

This clonotype was recorded at least ten times. The V gene is TRBV18, the J gene TRBJ2-7; possibly TRBD1 or TRBD2 for D (5 bases each). The V end lost 3 bases, the J end lost 0 bases, and 12 bases lay between the germline ends. The CDR3 consists of 15 residues. From germline, CDR1 is KGHSH and CDR2 LQKENI. CDR3 protein: CASSPIRDASYEQYF. The CDR3 DNA follows: TGTGCCAGCTCACCGATCCGGGACGCCTCCTACGAGCAGTACTTC.

CDR3 nucleotide sequence: TGCAGTGCTACGGCCGGGACAGGGAGCTATGGCTACACCTTC. This sequence encodes CSATAGTGSYGYTF. V usage is TRBV20-1 and J usage is TRBJ1-2; TRBD1 aligns across 9 bases. The germline V gene encodes CDR1 DFQATT and CDR2 SNEGSKA (reference sequence). The CDR3 is 14 residues long. V lost 4 bases and J lost 4; bases outside the gene matches: 7.

The rearrangement joins TRBV10-3 to TRBJ1-2, with D uncertain. CDR3 length equals 12 residues. The germline V and J ends were trimmed by 0 bases and 8 bases, with 7 bases remaining between them. CDR1 and CDR2 (germline): ENHRY, SYGVKD. For the CDR3, the DNA is TGTGCCATCAGTGAGTCGTATGAGGGCTACACCTTC. It specifies CAISESYEGYTF.

The J gene is TRBJ1-3, the V gene TRBV11-2, with D possibly being TRBD1 (5 bases). The CDR3 is 14 residues long. CDR1 SGHAT and CDR2 FQNNGV come from the germline V gene. V shed 1 base and J shed 4 bases, with 8 bases lying between them. CDR3 in amino acids: CASSLVGDGNTIYF. The CDR3 region has the DNA TGTGCCAGCAGCTTAGTTGGGGACGGAAACACCATATATTTT.

A few counts support this clonotype. This rearrangement joins TRBV24-1 to TRBJ2-5, with 8 bases fitting TRBD1. Trimming at V came to 4 bases and at J to 5 bases, leaving 11 bases not matched to a gene. Germline CDR1 KGHDR, CDR2 SFDVKD. This CDR3 has 16 amino acids. The CDR3 loop reads CATSEGPGTGSETQYF. In DNA, the CDR3 is TGTGCCACCAGTGAAGGTCCCGGGACAGGATCGGAGACCCAGTACTTC.

This clonotype was seen more than once but under ten times. The rearrangement joins TRBV20-1 to TRBJ2-6, with D possibly being TRBD2 (6 bases). The CDR3 runs to 18 residues. The germline V and J ends were trimmed by 5 bases and 2 bases, with 22 bases remaining between them. Germline V gives CDR1 DFQATT, CDR2 SNEGSKA (reference sequence). In DNA form, the CDR3 reads TGCAGTGCTGTAGAGGGGTGGGGGGTCGACCCTGGGGCCAACGTCCTGACTTTC. This translates into CSAVEGWGVDPGANVLTF.

In this sample, this clonotype turned up a few times. A much larger clone lies a single base off, so this may be a read error. The chain is built from TRBV6-1 and TRBJ2-7; D is ambiguous. Trimming took 3 bases from V and 4 from J, leaving 10 bases between them. This CDR3 has 13 residues. Germline V CDR1 and CDR2: MNHNS, SASEGT. The CDR3 loop reads CASSETLGYEQYF. CDR3 DNA sequence: TGTGCCAGCAGTGAGACCCTCGGTTACGAGCAGTACTTC.

This clonotype was detected ten times or more. V and J are TRBV5-1 and TRBJ2-1; 11 positions agree with TRBD2. Germline CDR1 reads SGHRS; CDR2 reads YFSETQ. V shed 2 bases, J shed 5 bases, and the junction held 6 bases outside the gene matches. The CDR3 consists of 16 residues. The CDR3 loop is CASSLNLAGGDNEQFF. CDR3 nucleotide sequence: TGCGCCAGCAGCTTAAACCTAGCGGGAGGTGACAATGAGCAGTTCTTC. Drawing the rest from reference TRBV5-1 and TRBJ2-1, the complete variable domain is KAGVTQTPRYLIKTRGQQVTLSCSPISGHRSVSWYQQTPGQGLQFLFEYFSETQRNKGNFPGRFSGRQFSNSRSEMNVSTLELGDSALYLCASSLNLAGGDNEQFFGPGTRLTVL.

This clonotype was recorded at least ten times. J is TRBJ2-2 and V is TRBV10-1, with D perhaps matching TRBD2 (6 bases). The CDR3 has 15 amino acids. CDR1 and CDR2 from the germline V gene are WNHNN and SYGVQD (reference sequence). The V gene lost 0 bases and the J gene lost 5 bases, with 10 bases spanning the gap. The CDR3 nucleotides are TGCGCCAGCAGTGAGTCGAGGGAGGATACCGGGGAGCTGTTTTTT. It encodes CASSESREDTGELFF.

This clonotype has a handful of counts. The V and J genes are TRBV7-9 and TRBJ1-2; D is unresolved. V was pared by 10 bases and J by 6 bases, with 12 bases between. The germline V gene encodes CDR1 SEHNR and CDR2 FQNEAQ (reference sequence). The CDR3 contains 11 residues. In DNA form, the CDR3 reads TGTGCCAACGAGATTCCGAATGGCTACACCTTC. Protein product: CANEIPNGYTF.

This clonotype came up many times. The gene calls are TRBV2 and TRBJ2-1; TRBD2 matches 10 bases. This CDR3 has 15 residues. Germline values: CDR1 SNHLY, CDR2 FYNNEI. The V gene end was trimmed by 4 bases and the J gene end by 3 bases; junction bases not matched to a gene: 3. Here the CDR3 reads CASSATSGFYNEQFF. CDR3 nucleotide sequence: TGTGCCAGCAGTGCGACTAGCGGGTTCTACAATGAGCAGTTCTTC.

There are many counts of this clonotype. The gene calls are TRBV18 and TRBJ1-1; TRBD1 matches 7 bases. Trimming cost V 6 bases and J 1 base; bases outside gene matches: 5. CDR3 length equals 14 residues. Looked up from germline, CDR1 is KGHSH and CDR2 is LQKENI. The CDR3 DNA reads TGTGCCAGCTCCCGACAGGGCCCGAACACTGAAGCTTTCTTT. The encoded protein is CASSRQGPNTEAFF.

This clonotype was detected many times. The chain joins TRBV3-1 to TRBJ2-2; possibly TRBD2 for D (6 bases). Trimming took 0 bases from V and 7 from J, leaving 21 bases between them. Germline-derived CDR1 and CDR2 are LGHDT and YNNKEL (reference sequence). The CDR3 has 18 amino acids. CDR3 nucleotides: TGTGCCAGCAGCCAAGACCCGGCGGGACGCGGAAACGGCGGGGAGCTGTTTTTT. Encoded protein: CASSQDPAGRGNGGELFF.

This clonotype was seen repeatedly, ten times or more. The V gene is TRBV12-3 or TRBV12-4, the J gene TRBJ1-4; D not certain. Between the trimmed V and J ends, which lost 2 bases and 0 bases, there was a span of 4 bases. This CDR3 is 14 amino acids long. The CDR3 is CASSLSATNEKLFF. The CDR3 bases are TGTGCCAGCAGTTTAAGTGCAACTAATGAAAAACTGTTTTTT.

This clonotype was counted ten times or more. This chain uses TRBV3-1 with TRBJ1-5; TRBD1 might be the D (5 bases). The CDR3 runs to 14 residues. The V gene lost 1 base and the J gene lost 3 bases, with 7 bases spanning the gap. The germline gives CDR1 LGHDT, CDR2 YNNKEL (reference sequence). The CDR3 DNA reads TGTGCCAGCAGCCAAGCGACAGCCAATCAGCCCCAGCATTTT. Its protein product is CASSQATANQPQHF.

This clonotype was detected ten times or more. This chain uses TRBV18 with TRBJ1-1; TRBD1 aligns across 10 bases. Trimming removed 3 bases from V and 4 bases from J; junction bases left unmatched: 5. This CDR3 has 15 amino acids. Germline-derived CDR1 and CDR2 are KGHSH and LQKENI. As DNA, the CDR3 is TGTGCCAGCTCACCCGAGACAGGGGGCGTCACTGAAGCTTTCTTT. Translation: CASSPETGGVTEAFF.

This clonotype was observed at least ten times. V usage is TRBV27 and J usage is TRBJ2-2, with D uncertain. V lost 4 bases and J lost 4, with 13 bases in between. Germline V CDR1 and CDR2: MNHEY, SMNVEV (reference sequence). The CDR3 extends over 15 amino acids. CDR3 in amino acids: CASSSPWTVTGELFF. The CDR3, as DNA: TGTGCCAGCAGTTCACCATGGACCGTCACCGGGGAGCTGTTTTTT.

Ten or more counts support this clonotype. The chain couples TRBV4-2 to TRBJ2-7, with D possibly being TRBD2 (6 bases). The V gene lost 0 bases and the J gene lost 3 bases, with 12 bases spanning the gap. The CDR3 has 15 amino acids. Germline V gene data show CDR1 as LGHNA and CDR2 as YNFKEQ. CDR3 protein: CASSQDVRGNYEQYF. The CDR3, as DNA: TGTGCCAGCAGCCAAGATGTCCGGGGGAACTACGAGCAGTACTTC.

The table lists this clonotype with a few counts. The V call is TRBV4-1, the J call TRBJ1-4; unclear D gene. This CDR3 contains 15 residues. Germline V gene sequence: CDR1 MGHRA, CDR2 YSYEKL. V shed 5 bases and J shed 0 bases, with 10 bases lying between them. CDR3 amino acids: CASSRPLATNEKLFF. In DNA form, the CDR3 reads TGCGCCAGCAGCAGGCCTCTAGCAACTAATGAAAAACTGTTTTTT.

Many counts were recorded for this clonotype. The CDR3 reads CSAPTGLADYYNEQFF. The DNA for the CDR3 is TGCAGTGCCCCCACGGGACTAGCGGACTACTACAATGAGCAGTTCTTC. The chain recombines TRBV20-1 with TRBJ2-1, with 11 bases aligning to TRBD2. CDR1 and CDR2 (germline): DFQATT, SNEGSKA (reference sequence). CDR3 size: 16 residues. The ends lost 6 bases at V and 3 bases at J; junction bases unmatched: 10.

This sequence joins TRBV19 and TRBJ2-5; D remains ambiguous. The CDR3 has 12 residues. V lost 3 bases and J lost 2, with 4 bases in between. From germline, CDR1 is LNHDA and CDR2 SQIVND (reference sequence). CDR3 sequence (DNA): TGTGCCAGTAGTATGCATCAAGAGACCCAGTACTTC. It specifies CASSMHQETQYF.

The chain is built from TRBV20-1 and TRBJ2-7; the match to TRBD1 covers 8 bases. After removal of 2 bases from V and 3 bases from J, the junction contained 6 bases not matched to a gene. The CDR3 is 14 amino acids. CDR1 DFQATT and CDR2 SNEGSKA come from the germline V gene (reference sequence). The CDR3 DNA sequence: TGCAGTGCTAGATGGGCAGGGGGCGACTACGAGCAGTACTTC. It translates to CSARWAGGDYEQYF.

The chain recombines TRBV7-2 with TRBJ2-7; TRBD1 aligns across 7 bases. Unmatched junction bases numbered 11, after V lost 5 bases and J lost 1 base. The germline V gene has CDR1 SGHTA and CDR2 FQGNSA. The CDR3 runs 16 residues. CDR3 protein: CASSSWDSPSSYEQYF. In DNA, the CDR3 is TGTGCCAGCAGCAGTTGGGACAGCCCCTCATCCTACGAGCAGTACTTC.

This clonotype was counted ten times or more. The gene calls are TRBV14 and TRBJ2-7; tentatively, D is TRBD1 (6 bases). Germline CDR1 SGHDN, CDR2 FVKESK. CDR3 length: 16 amino acids. V lost 6 bases and J lost 2, with 20 bases in between. CDR3 residues: CASSNEPRDKPYEQYF. The CDR3, as DNA: TGTGCCAGCAGTAACGAGCCCCGGGACAAGCCCTACGAGCAGTACTTC.

This clonotype showed up many times. The chain employs TRBV20-1 and TRBJ2-3; D possibly corresponds to TRBD2 (6 bases). In germline, CDR1 is DFQATT, CDR2 SNEGSKA (reference sequence). CDR3 length: 15 amino acids. V was trimmed by 0 bases and J by 4 bases, leaving 14 bases between them. This chain's CDR3 is CSARDPRESADTQYF. DNA for the CDR3: TGCAGTGCTAGAGACCCCCGGGAGAGCGCAGATACGCAGTATTTT.

On this clonotype itself: An end of the junction differs from the germline gene, which may be a read error. The V call is TRBV2, the J call TRBJ2-1; 11 positions agree with TRBD1. CDR1 and CDR2 from the germline V gene are SNHLY and FYNNEI. This CDR3 contains 17 residues. CDR3 bases: TGTGCCAGCAGTGAATCCGGGACAGGGGGTACCTACAATGAACAGTTCTTC. Translating it yields CASSESGTGGTYNEQFF.

About this clonotype: This may be a read error, as it is one base from a much larger clone. This chain connects TRBV6-1 to TRBJ2-6; D is possibly TRBD2 (5 bases). The germline V gene encodes CDR1 MNHNS and CDR2 SASEGT. This CDR3 contains 16 residues. CDR3 bases: TGTGCAGGAACGGGATCTTCGGGCGGTGGGGCCAACGTCCTGACTTTC. Its translation: CAGTGSSGGGANVLTF.